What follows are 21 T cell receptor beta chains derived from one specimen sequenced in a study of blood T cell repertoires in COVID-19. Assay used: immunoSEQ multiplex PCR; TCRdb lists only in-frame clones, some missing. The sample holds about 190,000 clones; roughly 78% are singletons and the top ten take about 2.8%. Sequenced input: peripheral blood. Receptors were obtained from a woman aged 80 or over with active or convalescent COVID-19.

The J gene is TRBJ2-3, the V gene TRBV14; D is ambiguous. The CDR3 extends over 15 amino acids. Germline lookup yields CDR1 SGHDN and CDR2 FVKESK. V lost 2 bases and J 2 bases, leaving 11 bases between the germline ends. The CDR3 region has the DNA TGTGCCAGCAGCCAACTCACCGACTTCACAGATACGCAGTATTTT. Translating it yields CASSQLTDFTDTQYF.

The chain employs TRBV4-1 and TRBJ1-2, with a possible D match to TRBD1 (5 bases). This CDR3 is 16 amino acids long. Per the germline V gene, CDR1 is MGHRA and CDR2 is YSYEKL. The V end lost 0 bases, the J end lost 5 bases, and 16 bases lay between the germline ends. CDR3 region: CASSQDQNGGWYGYTF. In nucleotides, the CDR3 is TGCGCCAGCAGCCAAGATCAGAACGGGGGGTGGTATGGCTACACCTTC.

The CDR3 DNA sequence: TGTGCCAGCAGTAGAAACAGGGCTGGAAGCACCTTC. Its protein product is CASSRNRAGSTF. The chain couples TRBV12-3 or TRBV12-4 to TRBJ1-2, with D possibly being TRBD1 (6 bases). This CDR3 comprises 12 residues. Trimming pared 5 bases from V and 13 bases from J, leaving 17 bases between.

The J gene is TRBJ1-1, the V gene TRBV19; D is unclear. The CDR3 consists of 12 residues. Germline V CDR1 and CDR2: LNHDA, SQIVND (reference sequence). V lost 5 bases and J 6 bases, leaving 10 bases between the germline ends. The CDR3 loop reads CASSLSVSEAFF. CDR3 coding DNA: TGTGCCAGTAGTTTGTCAGTATCTGAAGCTTTCTTT.

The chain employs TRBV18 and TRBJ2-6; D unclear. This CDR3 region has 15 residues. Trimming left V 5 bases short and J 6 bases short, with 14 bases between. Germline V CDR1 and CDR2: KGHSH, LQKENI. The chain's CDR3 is CASSRDASMANVLTF. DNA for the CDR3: TGTGCCAGCTCAAGAGATGCCTCTATGGCCAACGTCCTGACTTTC. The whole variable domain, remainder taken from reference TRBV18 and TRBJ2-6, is NAGVMQNPRHLVRRRGQEARLRCSPMKGHSHVYWYRQLPEEGLKFMVYLQKENIIDESGMPKERFSAEFPKEGPSILRIQQVVRGDSAAYFCASSRDASMANVLTFGAGSRLTVL.

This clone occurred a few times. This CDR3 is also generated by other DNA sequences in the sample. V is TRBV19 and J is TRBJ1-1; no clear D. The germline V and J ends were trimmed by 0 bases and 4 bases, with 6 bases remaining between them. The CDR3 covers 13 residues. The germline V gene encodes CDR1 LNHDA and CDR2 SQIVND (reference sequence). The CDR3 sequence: CASSIDLRTEAFF. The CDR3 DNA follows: TGTGCCAGTAGTATAGATCTCCGCACTGAAGCTTTCTTT.

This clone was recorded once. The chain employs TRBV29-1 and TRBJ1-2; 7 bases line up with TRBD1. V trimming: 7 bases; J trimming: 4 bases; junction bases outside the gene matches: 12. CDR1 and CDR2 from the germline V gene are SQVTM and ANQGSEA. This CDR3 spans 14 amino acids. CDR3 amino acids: CSGGPDRVGYGYTF. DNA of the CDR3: TGCAGCGGTGGTCCTGACAGGGTGGGCTATGGCTACACCTTC.

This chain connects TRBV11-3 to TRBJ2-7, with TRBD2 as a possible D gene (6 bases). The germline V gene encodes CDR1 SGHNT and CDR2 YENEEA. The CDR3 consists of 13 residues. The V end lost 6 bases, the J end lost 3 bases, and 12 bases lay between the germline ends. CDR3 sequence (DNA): TGTGCCAGCAGTGTGATTAGCGGCTACGAGCAGTACTTC. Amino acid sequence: CASSVISGYEQYF.

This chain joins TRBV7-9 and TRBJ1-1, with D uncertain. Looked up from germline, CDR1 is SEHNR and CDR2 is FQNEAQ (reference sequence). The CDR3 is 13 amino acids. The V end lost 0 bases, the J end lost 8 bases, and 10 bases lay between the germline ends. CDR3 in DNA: TGTGCCAGCAGCTTAGCGGTCGGTAACGAAGCTTTCTTT. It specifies CASSLAVGNEAFF.

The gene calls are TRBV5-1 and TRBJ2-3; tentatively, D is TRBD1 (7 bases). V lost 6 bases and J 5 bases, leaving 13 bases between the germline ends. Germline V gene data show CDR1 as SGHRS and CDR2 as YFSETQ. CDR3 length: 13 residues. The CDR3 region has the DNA TGCGCCAGCACGACAGGGAGGAGAGATACGCAGTATTTT. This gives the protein CASTTGRRDTQYF.

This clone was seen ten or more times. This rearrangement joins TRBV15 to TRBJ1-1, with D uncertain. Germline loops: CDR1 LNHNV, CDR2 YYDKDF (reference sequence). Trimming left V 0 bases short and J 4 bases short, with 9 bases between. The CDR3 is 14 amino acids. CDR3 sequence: CATSRETRSTEAFF. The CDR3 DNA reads TGTGCCACCAGCAGAGAGACGAGGAGCACTGAAGCTTTCTTT.

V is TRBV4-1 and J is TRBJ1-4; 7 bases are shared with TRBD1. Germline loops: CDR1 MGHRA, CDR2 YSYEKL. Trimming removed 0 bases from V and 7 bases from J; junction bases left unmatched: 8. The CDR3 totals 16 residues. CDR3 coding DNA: TGCGCCAGCAGCCAAGATCTGTACAGGGGAGGTGAAAAACTGTTTTTT. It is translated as CASSQDLYRGGEKLFF.

The CDR3 sequence is CAISEAGQGSRNYGYTF. The CDR3 DNA is TGTGCCATCAGTGAGGCGGGACAGGGGAGCAGGAACTATGGCTACACCTTC. J is TRBJ1-2 and V is TRBV10-3, with 10 bases identical to TRBD1. Germline V gene sequence: CDR1 ENHRY, CDR2 SYGVKD. The CDR3 extends over 17 amino acids. The ends lost 2 bases at V and 2 bases at J; junction bases unmatched: 8.

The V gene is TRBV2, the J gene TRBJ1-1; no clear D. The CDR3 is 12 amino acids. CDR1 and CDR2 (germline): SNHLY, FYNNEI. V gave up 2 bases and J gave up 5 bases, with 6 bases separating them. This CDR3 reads CASSEFSTEAFF. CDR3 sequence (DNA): TGTGCCAGCAGTGAATTTAGTACTGAAGCTTTCTTT.

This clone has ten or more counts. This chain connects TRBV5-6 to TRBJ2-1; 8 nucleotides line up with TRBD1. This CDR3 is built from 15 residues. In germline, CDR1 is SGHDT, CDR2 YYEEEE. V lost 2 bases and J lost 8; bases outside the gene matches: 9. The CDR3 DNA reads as TGTGCCAGCAGCTTCGAGACAGGGGCGGTTGATGAGCAGTTCTTC. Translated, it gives CASSFETGAVDEQFF.

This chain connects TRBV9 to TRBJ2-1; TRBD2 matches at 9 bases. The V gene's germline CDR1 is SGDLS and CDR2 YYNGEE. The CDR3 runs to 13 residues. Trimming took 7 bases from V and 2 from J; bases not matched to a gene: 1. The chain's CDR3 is CASSSGTYNEQFF. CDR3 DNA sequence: TGTGCCAGCTCTAGCGGGACCTACAATGAGCAGTTCTTC.

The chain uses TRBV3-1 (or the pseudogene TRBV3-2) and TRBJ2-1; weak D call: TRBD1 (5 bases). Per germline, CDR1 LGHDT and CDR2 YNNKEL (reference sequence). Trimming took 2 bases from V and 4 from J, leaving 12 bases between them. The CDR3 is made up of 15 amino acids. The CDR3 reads CASSQSSQGYNEQFF. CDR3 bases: TGTGCCAGCAGCCAATCTTCCCAGGGTTACAATGAGCAGTTCTTC.

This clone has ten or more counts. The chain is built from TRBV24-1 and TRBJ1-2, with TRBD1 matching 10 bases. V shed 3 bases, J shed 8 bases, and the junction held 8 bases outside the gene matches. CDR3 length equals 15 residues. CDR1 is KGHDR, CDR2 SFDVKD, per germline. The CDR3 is CATSDNLGQGSGYTF. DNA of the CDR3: TGTGCCACCAGTGATAACCTGGGACAGGGGAGCGGCTACACCTTC.

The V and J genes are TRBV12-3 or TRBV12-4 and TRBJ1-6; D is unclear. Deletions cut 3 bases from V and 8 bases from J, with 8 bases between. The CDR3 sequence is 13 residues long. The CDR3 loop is CASSLMSHSPLHF. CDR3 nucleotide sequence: TGTGCCAGCAGTTTGATGAGCCATTCACCCCTCCACTTT.

The CDR3 protein is CSASPLAGESSYNEQFF. As DNA, the CDR3 is TGCAGTGCTAGTCCGCTAGCGGGGGAGAGCTCCTACAATGAGCAGTTCTTC. J is TRBJ2-1 and V is TRBV20-1, with 10 bases identical to TRBD2. With 3 bases clipped from V and 0 bases from J, the junction kept 8 bases outside the gene matches. Germline V CDR1 and CDR2: DFQATT, SNEGSKA (reference sequence). The CDR3 consists of 17 residues.

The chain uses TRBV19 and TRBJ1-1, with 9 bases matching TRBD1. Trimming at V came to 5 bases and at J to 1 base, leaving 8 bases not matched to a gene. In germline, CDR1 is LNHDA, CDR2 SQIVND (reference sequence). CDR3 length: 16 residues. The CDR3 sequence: CASSQRTGAWNTEAFF. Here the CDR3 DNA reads TGTGCCAGTAGTCAAAGGACAGGGGCTTGGAACACTGAAGCTTTCTTT.